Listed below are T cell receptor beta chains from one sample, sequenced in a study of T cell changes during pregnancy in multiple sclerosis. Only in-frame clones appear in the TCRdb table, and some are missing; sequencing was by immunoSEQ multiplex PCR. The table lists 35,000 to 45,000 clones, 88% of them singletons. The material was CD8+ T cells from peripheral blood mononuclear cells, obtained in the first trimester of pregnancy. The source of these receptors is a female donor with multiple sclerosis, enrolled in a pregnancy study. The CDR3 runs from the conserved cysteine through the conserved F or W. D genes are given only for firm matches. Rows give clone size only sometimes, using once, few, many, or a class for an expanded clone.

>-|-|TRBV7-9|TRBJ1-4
CASTITGNWREKLFF
TGTGCCAGCACCATAACAGGGAATTGGCGAGAAAAACTGTTTTTT
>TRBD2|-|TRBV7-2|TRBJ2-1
CASRGRLAGIYEQFF
TGTGCCAGCAGGGGGAGACTAGCGGGTATATATGAGCAGTTCTTC
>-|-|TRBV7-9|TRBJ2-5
CASSPSGFQETQYF
TGTGCCAGCAGCCCATCGGGATTCCAAGAGACCCAGTACTTC
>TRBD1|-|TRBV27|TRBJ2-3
CASSRGQGRADTQYF
TGTGCCAGCAGTCGGGGACAGGGACGCGCAGATACGCAGTATTTT
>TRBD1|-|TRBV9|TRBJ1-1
CASSPQGALKPDTEAFF
TGTGCCAGCAGCCCCCAGGGGGCGCTTAAGCCAGACACTGAAGCTTTCTTT
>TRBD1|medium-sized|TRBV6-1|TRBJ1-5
CASSPTGENQPQHF
TGTGCCAGCAGCCCGACAGGGGAGAATCAGCCCCAGCATTTT
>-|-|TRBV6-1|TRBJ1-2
CASSESRGKYGYTF
TGTGCCAGCAGTGAAAGTAGGGGGAAGTATGGCTACACCTTC
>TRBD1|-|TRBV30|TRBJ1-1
CAWAGGESNTEAFF
TGTGCCTGGGCAGGGGGCGAAAGTAACACTGAAGCTTTCTTT
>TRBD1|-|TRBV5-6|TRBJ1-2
CASSLMRDSLLVPGYTF
TGTGCCAGCAGCTTGATGAGGGACAGCCTTTTAGTCCCCGGCTACACCTTC
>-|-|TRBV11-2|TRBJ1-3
CASSSSISPGNTIYF
TGTGCCAGCAGCTCCTCTATCTCTCCCGGAAACACCATATATTTT
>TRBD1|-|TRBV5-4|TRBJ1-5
CASSQGGQPQHF
TGTGCCAGCAGCCAGGGGGGTCAGCCCCAGCATTTT
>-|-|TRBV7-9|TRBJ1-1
CASGAWNTEAFF
TGTGCCAGCGGAGCTTGGAACACTGAAGCTTTCTTT
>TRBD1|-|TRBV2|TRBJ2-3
CASFRDSLADTQYF
TGTGCCAGCTTCCGGGACAGCCTAGCAGATACGCAGTATTTT
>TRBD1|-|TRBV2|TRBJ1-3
CASSELGQGGNTIYF
TGTGCCAGCAGCGAACTAGGACAGGGTGGAAACACCATATATTTT
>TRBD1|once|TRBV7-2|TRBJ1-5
CASSLGGTAVNQPQHF
TGTGCCAGCAGCTTAGGCGGGACAGCCGTAAATCAGCCCCAGCATTTT
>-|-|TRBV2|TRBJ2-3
CASSDPRPAERPSTDTQYF
TGTGCCAGCAGTGATCCTCGGCCAGCAGAGCGTCCTAGCACAGATACGCAGTATTTT
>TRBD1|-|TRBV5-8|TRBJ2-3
CASSWLQGSTDTQYF
TGTGCCAGCAGTTGGCTACAGGGGAGCACAGATACGCAGTATTTT
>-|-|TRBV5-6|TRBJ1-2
CASSLVNRVEGYGYTF
TGTGCCAGCAGCTTGGTTAACCGGGTGGAGGGCTATGGCTACACCTTC
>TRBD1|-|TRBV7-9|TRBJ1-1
CASSGDSLLEAFF
TGTGCCAGCAGCGGGGACAGCTTACTTGAAGCTTTCTTT
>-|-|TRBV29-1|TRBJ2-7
CSVVGGAEQYF
TGCAGCGTTGTAGGGGGTGCCGAGCAGTACTTC
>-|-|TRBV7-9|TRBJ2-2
CASSPSGAGGRYTGELFF
TGTGCCAGCAGCCCTAGTGGGGCCGGGGGGCGATACACCGGGGAGCTGTTTTTT
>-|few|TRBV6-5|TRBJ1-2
CASSYGQNYGYTF
TGTGCCAGCAGTTATGGGCAGAACTATGGCTACACCTTC
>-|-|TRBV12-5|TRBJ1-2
CASGFGDRMYGYTF
TGTGCTAGTGGTTTCGGAGATCGGATGTATGGCTACACCTTC
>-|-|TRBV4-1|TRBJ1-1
CASSPADTEAFF
TGCGCCAGCAGCCCAGCGGACACTGAAGCTTTCTTT
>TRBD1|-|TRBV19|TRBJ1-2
CASSGTGTMYGYTF
TGTGCCAGTAGTGGGACAGGCACTATGTATGGCTACACCTTC
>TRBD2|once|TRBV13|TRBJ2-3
CASTPIAGGLTDTQYF
TGTGCCAGCACCCCGATAGCGGGGGGGCTTACAGATACGCAGTATTTT
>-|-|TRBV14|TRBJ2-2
CASRTRAGELFF
TGTGCCAGCAGGACCCGGGCCGGGGAGCTGTTTTTT
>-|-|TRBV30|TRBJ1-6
CAWSVLGGPSPLHF
TGTGCCTGGAGTGTACTCGGGGGTCCCTCACCCCTCCACTTT
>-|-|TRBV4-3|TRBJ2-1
CASSQQGLVSYNEQFF
TGCGCCAGCAGCCAGCAAGGACTGGTCTCCTACAATGAGCAGTTCTTC
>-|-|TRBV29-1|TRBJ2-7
CSAEALGPSSYEQYF
TGCAGCGCAGAAGCTCTGGGGCCGAGCTCCTACGAGCAGTACTTC
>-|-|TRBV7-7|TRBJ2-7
CASSPRTGGSYEQYF
TGTGCTAGCAGCCCCCGGACAGGAGGGTCCTACGAGCAGTACTTC
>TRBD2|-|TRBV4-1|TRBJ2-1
CASSPLGLAYNEQFF
TGCGCCAGCAGCCCACTGGGACTAGCTTATAATGAGCAGTTCTTC
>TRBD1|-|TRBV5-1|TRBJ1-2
CASSWDRGDYGYTF
TGCGCCAGCAGCTGGGACAGGGGTGATTATGGCTACACCTTC
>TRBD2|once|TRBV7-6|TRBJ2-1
CASSLLAVTYNEQFF
TGTGCCAGCAGCCTTCTAGCGGTGACCTACAATGAGCAGTTCTTC
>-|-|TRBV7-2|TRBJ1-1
CASSPGTEAFF
TGTGCCAGCAGCCCCGGGACTGAAGCTTTCTTT
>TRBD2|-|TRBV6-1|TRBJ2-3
CASSEATSGGADTQYF
TGTGCCAGCAGCGAAGCGACTAGCGGGGGAGCAGATACGCAGTATTTT
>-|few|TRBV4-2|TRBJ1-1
CASSQEGGGTEAFF
TGTGCCAGCAGCCAAGAGGGGGGAGGCACTGAAGCTTTCTTT
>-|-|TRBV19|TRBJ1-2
CASTGSIGWDGYTF
TGTGCCAGTACCGGTTCCATCGGGTGGGATGGCTACACCTTC
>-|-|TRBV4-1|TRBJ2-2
CASSQAAGTGTGELFF
TGCGCCAGCAGCCAAGCGGCGGGGACGGGCACCGGGGAGCTGTTTTTT
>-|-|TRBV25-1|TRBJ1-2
CASSEWEPYGYTF
TGTGCCAGCAGTGAATGGGAGCCCTATGGCTACACCTTC
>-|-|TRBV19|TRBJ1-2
CASSEGVLYGYTF
TGTGCCAGTAGTGAGGGAGTACTTTATGGCTACACCTTC
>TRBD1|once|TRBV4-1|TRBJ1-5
CASSQVHRGNQPQHF
TGCGCCAGCAGCCAAGTTCACAGGGGGAATCAGCCCCAGCATTTT
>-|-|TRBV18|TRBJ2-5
CASSPPPTESQETQYF
TGTGCCAGCTCACCACCCCCAACAGAAAGCCAAGAGACCCAGTACTTC
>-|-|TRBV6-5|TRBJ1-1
CASSYRGKNTEAFF
TGTGCCAGCAGTTACAGGGGGAAGAACACTGAAGCTTTCTTT
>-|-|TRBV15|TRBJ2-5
CATSRVTLESETQYF
TGTGCCACCAGCAGAGTGACCCTAGAGTCAGAGACCCAGTACTTC
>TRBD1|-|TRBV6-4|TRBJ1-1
CASSTGGTEAFF
TGTGCCAGCAGTACAGGGGGAACTGAAGCTTTCTTT
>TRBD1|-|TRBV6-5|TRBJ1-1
CASSPPPTGAIEAFF
TGTGCCAGCAGCCCACCCCCCACAGGGGCGATTGAAGCTTTCTTT
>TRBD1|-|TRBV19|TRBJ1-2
CASHYRGYGYTF
TGTGCCAGCCACTACAGGGGGTACGGCTACACCTTC
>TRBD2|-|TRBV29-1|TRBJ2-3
CSVETSGGHTDTQYF
TGCAGCGTTGAAACGAGCGGGGGGCACACAGATACGCAGTATTTT